This T cell receptor (beta chain) emerged from a study of cytomegalovirus exposure and HLA in healthy donors (dated by TCRdb to 2016 to 2017). In the study overall: In an earlier analysis of roughly 500 of the donors, around 300 Gb of sequence data and 117 million unique TCR beta sequences from some 170 million T cells were reported. In a later genetic analysis, genome-wide SNP genotypes for about 65% of the 666 donors were used, and that subset was treated as a discovery cohort. All discovery cohort repertoires had been generated using a single sequencing platform. In addition to the first cohort of 650 to 800 subjects, a separate validation cohort of 130 or so different subjects was used. Four or five DR-DQ haplotypes were handled as single units for association and clustering, since linkage in the cohort was strong. To decide whether each TCR beta V gene segment behaved as functional or pseudogenic, an earlier analysis of nearly 600 of the donors relied on high-throughput TCR beta sequencing. The study was designed to test whether signatures of past pathogen exposure could be identified by cataloging public T cell receptors. Rather than using new phenotypic data, the later analysis identified candidate immune exposures from TCR beta sequences and from how often those sequences occurred across donors. Among the roughly 400 genotyped donors, roughly 80% belonged to the genetic ancestry cluster associated with self-reported Caucasian donors. Among around 400 genotyped donors of the cohort, an average of about 240,000 unique TCR beta nucleotide sequences was sequenced per donor, of which about 19% were non-productive. A later analysis re-analyzed previously published TCR beta repertoires from 500 to 700 donors and added high-resolution HLA genotyping to study TCR occurrence patterns. To predict cytomegalovirus infection status, the study combined high-throughput TCR immunosequencing, statistical association of individual TCRs with disease status, and machine learning. The T cell repertoires of some 670 subjects were profiled by immunosequencing and related to cytomegalovirus serostatus. The number of typed donors differed by locus: 629-630 for A, B, C, DRB1 and DQB1; some 500 for DQA1; roughly 600 for DPA1; and about 450 for DPB1. Class I and class II HLA loci were covered by the typing at four-digit resolution. Donor age, sex, ethnicity and CMV serostatus were collected together with the repertoire data. An early release that covered some 630 HLA-typed donors contained around 300 gigabases of sequencing data and approximately 85 million unique TCR sequences. Overall study outcomes, separate from this receptor: At a false discovery rate of 0.05, a later analysis linked about 17,000 TCR beta sequences to specific HLA alleles. A further reported finding was that TCR beta sequences accurately predicted the HLA-A and HLA-B alleles for most subjects in the first cohort. The presence/absence analyses assumed that sequencing depth was roughly uniform across donors, and that assumption may not be true. The classifier was reported to diagnose cytomegalovirus status with high specificity and sensitivity in both the original and validation cohorts. According to a later analysis, TCR association rates differed among HLA loci, with DRB1 alleles showing the most associated TCRs and HLA-C alleles showing the fewest. A cluster of highly shared sequence variants was judged likely to represent a technical artifact of the sequencing pipeline. Compared with the roughly 700-donor mean, donors in an Asian-associated ancestry cluster had fewer N-insertions in productive TCRs, according to a later genetic analysis. According to a later analysis, parvovirus B19, influenza, CMV and Epstein-Barr virus appeared linked to several top co-occurrence clusters. A total of around 150 TCR beta chains were listed by the study as associated with cytomegalovirus. In vitro tests confirmed that a few of the cytomegalovirus-associated TCR beta chains recognize cytomegalovirus antigens. Strong co-occurrence of HLA alleles, especially DR and DQ, made assigning TCR associations to individual alleles difficult. Linkage disequilibrium might explain the correlated functional status among segregating V segments, but an unknown experimental factor could not be excluded. Across donors, most TCR sequences were observed very rarely, whereas some public TCRs were present in many individuals. Because counts were too low, about 15 rarely observed V segments, including chromosome 9 orphons, were left out of the earlier analysis of 587 of the donors. Immune exposure information for the cohort was limited to CMV serostatus. An earlier analysis of approximately 570 of the donors showed that most TCR beta V segments appeared in productive rearrangements either about 87% or about 30% of the time, which broadly matched IMGT annotations. A later analysis found that most CMV-associated TCR beta chains appeared HLA-restricted, with HLA associations seemingly driven largely by CMV exposure. In a later analysis, HLA-associated TCR beta chains were found to be more clonally expanded and to have lower generation probabilities than equally common non-associated chains. Some IMGT-functional V segments, including TRBV6-2 and TRBV6-3, could not be told apart with the 87-base-pair reads, so those segments were excluded. It was suggested by the authors that the approach could potentially be generalized to other disease states and immunological phenotypes. This cohort had only TCR beta chains sequenced, and the lack of alpha or paired-chain data limited which features could be detected. An association between a missense DCLRE1C variant and V-gene and J-gene trimming of TCR beta chains was found in a later genetic analysis and replicated in an independent cohort. Because HLA typing was unavailable for some donors at each locus, only the typed subset was used in association tests.

The CDR3 sequence holds 16 residues, the cysteine and phenylalanine included. Only the CDR3 part of the read is kept: 48 bases, read in frame from the first base. Compared with germline, V lacks 5 bases and J lacks 0 bases; bases without a gene match: 7. As encoded in the germline V gene, CDR1 is SGHAT while CDR2 is FQNNGV. The cohort consisted of some 670 healthy bone marrow donors. All cohort members were sampled while nominally healthy, although unrecorded immune exposures were likely present. The donor was CMV seropositive and was included in the group of 250 to 350 seropositive cohort members. Every donor gave a peripheral blood sample, and the peripheral blood mononuclear cells from that sample were used for TCR beta sequencing. Genomic DNA was extracted from the blood cell samples with the Qiagen DNeasy Blood Extraction Kit. Note on this clone: No antigen is known for it. The record has no base qualities; no much larger clone is one base away.

To prepare the library, the immunoSEQ multiplex PCR assay was applied. For the multiplex PCR, a mixture combining 60 forward primers for TCR Vbeta segments and 13 reverse primers for TCR Jbeta segments was used. The CDR3 region of rearranged TCR beta genes was amplified from genomic DNA by a multiplex PCR assay. On the Illumina HiSeq System, the amplified TCR beta libraries were sequenced as 87-base-pair reads. Turning to the authors' computational methods: Across the 670 or so repertoires, a later analysis counted roughly 84 million unique TCR beta chains, about 10 million of which were shared by at least two donors. To remove PCR and sequencing errors, raw reads were error-corrected and collapsed into unique sequences using a nearest-neighbor algorithm that merged closely related sequences. Alignment of CDR3 sequences to IMGT reference sequences was used to assign V, D and J gene segments. For a sequence to be retained, at least a six-nucleotide match to both a V gene segment and a J gene segment was required. Rearrangements were classified as productive when the CDR3 lacked stop codons and remained in frame with V and J, and all other rearrangements were classified as non-productive. CDR3 was defined according to IMGT convention as the region running from the second conserved V-encoded cysteine to the conserved J-encoded phenylalanine. Sequences without an unambiguous match to a single V gene segment were excluded from the earlier analysis of over 500 of the donors. In an earlier analysis of several hundred of the donors, a V segment was called functional when productive rearrangements were above 56.7%, and segregating when the standard deviation between donors exceeded 5%. To diagnose cytomegalovirus status from the catalog of TCR beta chain sequences, a statistical classification framework was built. In a later analysis, TCR nucleotide sequences were compared against IMGT/GENE-DB human TR gene sequences so that V and J genes could be assigned. A later analysis assigned CDR3 sequences and most-parsimonious VDJ recombination scenarios with the TCRdist pipeline. In a later analysis, each TCR beta chain was defined by its CDR3 amino acid sequence together with its V-gene family, and reads lacking a unique V-gene family were excluded. In a later analysis, nearly 600 highly shared, low-generation-probability nucleotide sequences were removed to address suspected cross-contamination and a sequencing artifact. A later analysis calculated a clonal expansion index for each public chain from normalized within-repertoire ranks of inferred template counts. A later analysis computed generation probabilities with a VDJ recombination model fitted to out-of-frame rearrangements, and checked the results against IGoR. Hypergeometric tests were used in a later analysis to score TCR-TCR, TCR-HLA and TCR-CMV co-occurrence, with a repertoire-size bias correction applied to the TCR pairs. In a later analysis, false discovery rates were estimated by permuting HLA or CMV assignments 20 times. In a later analysis, co-occurring TCRs were grouped using DBSCAN, with TCRdist sequence similarity added in when clustering inside HLA-allele-positive subsets. Repertoires with fewer than 30,000 or more than 120,000 public chains, plus five repertoires with anomalous nucleotide sharing, were excluded from co-occurrence clustering. TCRdb provides this immuneACCESS table in a form limited to in-frame rearrangements. Some clones are lacking; in checked studies, under half of them reflect an unresolved V gene, and why the rest are absent is not known. That table gives V, J and clone size, and the DNA gave D and trimming. The sample table holds approximately 150,000 clones, of which over 70% were seen once. Clones ranked in the top ten supply approximately 1.5% of the sample.

The specimen sequenced was PBMCs. The TCR originated in a woman under 40 in good health and CMV-seropositive. This chain is built from TRBV11-2 and TRBJ2-3, with 8 bases aligning to TRBD2. Here is the DNA: TGTGCCAGCAGCCAACTAGCGGACCTTAGCACAGATACGCAGTATTTT. Its protein is CASSQLADLSTDTQYF.